This TCR beta chain was documented in a study of esophageal squamous cell carcinoma under preoperative chemotherapy. About the research overall: Both tumor-infiltrating lymphocytes and peripheral blood T cells were profiled.

The CDR3 length is 14 residues. The germline gives CDR1 SGHTA, CDR2 FQGNSA. Overall study findings and caveats: After chemotherapy, TCR diversity rose significantly in peripheral T cells but not in tumor-infiltrating lymphocytes.

A word on this clonotype: The antigen remains unidentified. The junction departs from germline at one end; a sequencing error may be responsible.

Specified time point: before preoperative PTX-NDP chemotherapy. Paclitaxel-nedaplatin chemotherapy was given to patients ahead of their surgery. TCRdb ran MiXCR on the PCR reads and lists one entry per CDR3 protein. The profile shows approximately 30,000 distinct CDR3 sequences, roughly half of them singletons. The specimen was obtained from a patient given preoperative chemotherapy. This clonotype was obtained from a human donor with esophageal squamous cell carcinoma. The donor label of this sample is uncertain. This rearrangement joins TRBV7-2 to TRBJ2-3, with D perhaps TRBD1 (9 bases). The chain's CDR3 is CAGSGGQGPDTQYF. The CDR3 DNA is TGTGCGGGCAGCGGGGGACAGGGCCCAGATACGCAGTATTTC.